The source of this TCR beta chain is a study of T cell changes during pregnancy in multiple sclerosis. The repertoire was sequenced with immunoSEQ multiplex PCR; TCRdb's copy has only in-frame clones and lacks some. The data show about 40,000 clones, approximately 92% seen once. Germline CDR1 and CDR2: MNHEY and SMNVEV (reference sequence). Trimming took 5 bases from V and 5 from J; bases not matched to a gene: 7. The CDR3 is 15 amino acids. This material consisted of CD8+ T cells from peripheral blood mononuclear cells, taken in the first trimester of pregnancy. The J gene is TRBJ2-1, the V gene TRBV27; 9 bases line up with TRBD2. This sequence originates from a female donor with multiple sclerosis, enrolled in a pregnancy study. This chain's CDR3 is CASSEERGADNEQFF. As DNA, the CDR3 is TGTGCCAGCAGTGAAGAGCGGGGGGCTGACAATGAGCAGTTCTTC.